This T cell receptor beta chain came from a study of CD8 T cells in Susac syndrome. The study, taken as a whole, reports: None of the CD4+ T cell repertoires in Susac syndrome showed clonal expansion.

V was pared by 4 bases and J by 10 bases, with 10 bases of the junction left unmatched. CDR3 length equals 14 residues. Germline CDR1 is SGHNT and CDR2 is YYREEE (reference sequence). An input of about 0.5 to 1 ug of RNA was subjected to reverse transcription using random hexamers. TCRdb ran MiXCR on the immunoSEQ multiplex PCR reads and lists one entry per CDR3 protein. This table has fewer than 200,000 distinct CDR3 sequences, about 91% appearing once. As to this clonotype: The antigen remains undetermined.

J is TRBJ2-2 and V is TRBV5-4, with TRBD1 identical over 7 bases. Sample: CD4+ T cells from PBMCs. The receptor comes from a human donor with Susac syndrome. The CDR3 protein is CASSIQGKNLELFF. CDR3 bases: TGTGCCAGCAGCATACAGGGGAAGAACTTGGAGCTGTTTTTT.